This entry lists 10 T cell receptor beta chains sequenced from one sample in a study of spatial heterogeneity in lung cancer. TCRdb ran MiXCR on the 5' RACE reads and lists one entry per CDR3 protein. The table lists 20,000 to 25,000 distinct CDR3 sequences, about 4.3% of them singletons. Time point noted: sample taken at primary tumor resection. Unsorted samples of tumor, nontumor lung or frozen PBMC had their whole RNA sequenced. Source: PBMCs, taken at surgery. Source of these receptors: a male donor with early-stage non-small cell lung cancer.

V is TRBV9 and J is TRBJ2-3, with 9 bases aligning to TRBD2. In germline, CDR1 is SGDLS, CDR2 YYNGEE. Trimming took 0 bases from V and 6 from J; bases not matched to a gene: 8. The CDR3 has 16 amino acids. The CDR3 DNA follows: TGTGCCAGCAGCGTAGGTGATAGCGGGGGCCCCGATACGCAGTATTTT. This sequence encodes CASSVGDSGGPDTQYF.

This clonotype was seen many times. V usage is TRBV19 and J usage is TRBJ2-2; 9 positions match TRBD1. The CDR3 is 17 amino acids. V lost 7 bases, J lost 5 bases, and 14 bases stayed unmatched. CDR1 and CDR2 from the germline V gene are LNHDA and SQIVND (reference sequence). CDR3 residues: CASTSSLGQGGTGELFF. The DNA of the CDR3 is TGTGCCAGTACCTCCTCCCTGGGACAGGGTGGGACCGGGGAGCTGTTTTTT.

This clonotype was recorded many times. The CDR3 DNA reads as TGTGCCAGCAGTTTTTCAGGGGGTAGCAATCAGCCCCAGCATTTT. Amino acid sequence: CASSFSGGSNQPQHF. The chain combines TRBV27 with TRBJ1-5; TRBD1 agrees at 7 bases. The trim removed 3 bases at V and 0 bases at J, leaving 2 bases unmatched. Germline V gene data show CDR1 as MNHEY and CDR2 as SMNVEV (reference sequence). The CDR3 consists of 15 residues.

This clonotype was observed at least ten times. CDR3 nucleotide sequence: TGTGCCAGTAGGCGCACAGCACTCGGGACCGGGGAGCTGTTTTTT. Its translation is CASRRTALGTGELFF. The rearrangement uses TRBV19 and TRBJ2-2; D remains unclear. The germline V gene has CDR1 LNHDA and CDR2 SQIVND (reference sequence). CDR3 size: 15 residues. With 6 bases removed from V and 5 bases from J, the gap between germline ends came to 16 bases.

The sample holds many counts of this clonotype. The chain employs TRBV9 and TRBJ2-1; the match to TRBD2 covers 8 bases. J lost 3 bases, V lost 0 bases, and 11 bases had no gene match. The CDR3 has 18 residues. The V gene's germline CDR1 is SGDLS and CDR2 YYNGEE. The chain's CDR3 is CASSVAGTSGRHYNEQFF. The CDR3 DNA follows: TGTGCCAGCAGCGTAGCTGGTACTAGCGGAAGACACTACAATGAGCAGTTCTTC.

In this sample, this clonotype turned up many times. The chain employs TRBV11-1 and TRBJ2-1; D perhaps matches TRBD1 (6 bases). Germline CDR1 SGHAT, CDR2 FQDESV (reference sequence). The ends were cut back, 1 base at V and 1 base at J, with 11 bases in the middle. The CDR3 runs to 16 residues. The CDR3 DNA follows: TGTGCCAGCAGCTTAGAGGGACACCAGTCCTACAATGAGCAGTTCTTC. Protein product: CASSLEGHQSYNEQFF. The full variable domain, its missing parts supplied by reference TRBV11-1 and TRBJ2-1, is EAEVAQSPRYKITEKSQAVAFWCDPISGHATLYWYRQILGQGPELLVQFQDESVVDDSQLPKDRFSAERLKGVDSTLKIQPAELGDSAMYLCASSLEGHQSYNEQFFGPGTRLTVL.

This clonotype was seen a few times. J is TRBJ2-7 and V is TRBV7-9; 10 bases agree with TRBD1. This CDR3 comprises 14 residues. The V gene's germline CDR1 is SEHNR and CDR2 FQNEAQ (reference sequence). V gave up 7 bases and J gave up 5 bases; unmatched junction bases: 8. CDR3 sequence reads: CASTSVGQGNEQYF. The CDR3 nucleotides read TGTGCCAGCACCAGTGTGGGACAGGGGAACGAGCAGTACTTC.

This clonotype was seen repeatedly, ten times or more. The chain carries TRBV27 and TRBJ2-7, with 10 positions matching TRBD2. Trimming removed 6 bases from V and 3 bases from J; junction bases left unmatched: 2. This CDR3 contains 13 residues. Germline V gives CDR1 MNHEY, CDR2 SMNVEV (reference sequence). The CDR3 DNA reads TGTGCCAGCAGCGGACTAGCGGTCTACGAGCAGTACTTC. Residues: CASSGLAVYEQYF.

This clonotype was recorded a few times. This chain links TRBV7-2 with TRBJ2-1, with no clear D. Germline values: CDR1 SGHTA, CDR2 FQGNSA. The V end lost 4 bases, the J end lost 4 bases, and 14 bases lay between the germline ends. This CDR3 is built from 15 residues. CDR3 protein: CASSSHVPAYNEQFF. For the CDR3, the DNA is TGTGCCAGCAGCTCTCACGTCCCCGCTTACAATGAGCAGTTCTTC.

This clonotype occurred many times. This sequence joins TRBV12-3 or TRBV12-4 and TRBJ2-7, with 7 bases aligning to TRBD1. With 6 bases clipped from V and 2 bases from J, the junction kept 4 bases outside the gene matches. The CDR3 runs 13 residues. DNA for the CDR3: TGTGCCAGCAGCTCCGGGACAGCCTACGAGCAGTACTTC. Residues: CASSSGTAYEQYF.